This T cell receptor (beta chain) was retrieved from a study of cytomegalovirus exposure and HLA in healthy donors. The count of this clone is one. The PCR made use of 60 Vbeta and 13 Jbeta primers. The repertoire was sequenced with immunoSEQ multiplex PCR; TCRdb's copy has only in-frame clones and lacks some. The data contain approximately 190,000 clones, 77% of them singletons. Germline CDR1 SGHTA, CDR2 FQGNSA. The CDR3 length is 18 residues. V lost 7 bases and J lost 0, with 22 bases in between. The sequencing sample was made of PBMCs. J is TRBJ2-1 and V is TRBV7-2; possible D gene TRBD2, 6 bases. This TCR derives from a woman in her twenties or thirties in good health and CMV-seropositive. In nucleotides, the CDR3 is TGTGCCAGCATCGGACTCGACGGGGGTTTAAGCTCCTACAATGAGCAGTTCTTC. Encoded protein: CASIGLDGGLSSYNEQFF.